These 12 T cell receptor beta chains originate from one sample sequenced in a study of T cells in Graves' hyperthyroidism and ophthalmopathy (dated by TCRdb to between 2018 and 2021). The library was made by multiplex PCR. TCRdb records Illumina HiSeq 2000 as the sequencer. The TCR beta CDR3 regions were amplified from RNA transcripts. The first round of RT-PCR for the TCR CDR3 was performed with the HTBI primer set and the Qiagen OneStep RT-PCR kit. Starting from the raw public reads, TCRdb applied fastp trimming at Q25, assembled clones with MiXCR and retained in-frame beta chains. Records with the same CDR3 protein are collapsed into one entry carrying the most frequent genes and DNA. This sample lists about 580,000 distinct CDR3 sequences; around 45% were detected once. The ten largest clonotypes hold around 7.7% of the sample. The sequencing sample was made of peripheral blood or thyroid tissue (not recorded which). The receptors were gathered from a woman aged 18-29 years with Graves' hyperthyroidism.

V and J are TRBV20-1 and TRBJ2-1, with 10 bases fitting TRBD2. The CDR3 is 16 residues long. Germline V lookup: CDR1 DFQATT, CDR2 SNEGSKA (reference sequence). The CDR3 region has the DNA TGCAGGCAGGCCGGGGAATCCACTAGCGGGAAATATGAGCAGTTCTTC. It encodes CRQAGESTSGKYEQFF.

This clonotype was counted many times. CDR3 loop: CASRATGTSGTEYF. CDR3 coding DNA: TGTGCCAGCAGGGCCACCGGGACTAGCGGGACGGAGTACTTC. V gene TRBV12-3 or TRBV12-4 combines with J gene TRBJ2-7; 13 bases fit TRBD2. J was trimmed by 11 bases and V by 6 bases; bases with no gene match: 10. The CDR3 extends over 14 amino acids.

V and J are TRBV5-1 and TRBJ1-4, with 9 bases aligning to TRBD1. Germline V lookup: CDR1 SGHRS, CDR2 YFSETQ. V shed 4 bases and J 8 bases; nucleotides not matched to a gene: 6. This CDR3 is 14 amino acids long. Here the CDR3 DNA reads TGCGCCAGCAGCGTGGGACAGGGTGGCGAAAAACTGTTTTTT. Protein sequence: CASSVGQGGEKLFF.

In DNA, the CDR3 is TGTGCCAGCACCGAGGGGACAGGGTTCTACGAGCAGTACTTC. It yields the protein CASTEGTGFYEQYF. This chain connects TRBV2 to TRBJ2-7; 9 positions agree with TRBD1. Looked up from germline, CDR1 is SNHLY and CDR2 is FYNNEI. This CDR3 comprises 14 residues. V lost 7 bases to trimming and J lost 3 bases; unmatched junction nucleotides: 7.

The chain employs TRBV7-3 and TRBJ1-5; 7 nucleotides align to TRBD1. There are 14 residues in the CDR3. CDR1 and CDR2 (germline): SGHTA, FQGTGA. V lost 2 bases to trimming and J lost 7 bases; unmatched junction nucleotides: 5. The CDR3 spells CASSLDRVSQPQHF. CDR3 nucleotides: TGTGCCAGCAGCTTAGACAGGGTGAGCCAGCCCCAGCATTTT.

Only one count was recorded for this clonotype. The rearrangement links TRBV20-1 to TRBJ2-7; 10 bases line up with TRBD2. The ends lost 6 bases at V and 1 base at J; junction bases unmatched: 6. This CDR3 comprises 14 residues. CDR1 DFQATT and CDR2 SNEGSKA come from the germline V gene (reference sequence). The CDR3 is CSAPSGRGSYEQYF. The DNA of the CDR3 is TGCAGTGCCCCCAGCGGGAGGGGTTCCTACGAGCAGTACTTC.

This clonotype was seen a handful of times. The chain carries TRBV30 and TRBJ2-3, with no clear D. Germline V CDR1 and CDR2: GTSNPN, SVGIG (reference sequence). V was cut by 3 bases and J by 0 bases, with 4 bases left in between. CDR3 length: 12 residues. CDR3 DNA sequence: TGTGCCTGGAGGGACAGCACAGATACGCAGTATTTT. It yields the protein CAWRDSTDTQYF. The full variable domain, rest sourced from reference TRBV30 and TRBJ2-3, is SQTIHQWPATLVQPVGSPLSLECTVEGTSNPNLYWYRQAAGRGLQLLFYSVGIGQISSEVPQNLSASRPQDRQFILSSKKLLLSDSGFYLCAWRDSTDTQYFGPGTRLTVL.

The chain joins TRBV2 to TRBJ2-7, with D maybe TRBD1 (6 bases). Trimming left V 6 bases short and J 5 bases short, with 20 bases between. Germline V gives CDR1 SNHLY, CDR2 FYNNEI. There are 15 residues in the CDR3. The DNA of the CDR3 is TGTGCCAGCAGAGGCTCGGACAGCGTCTTCAACGAGCAGTACTTC. Its translation is CASRGSDSVFNEQYF.

The rearrangement uses TRBV2 and TRBJ2-2, with 8 bases that match TRBD1. The length of the CDR3 is 17 residues. Trimming removed 0 bases from V and 5 bases from J; junction bases left unmatched: 8. CDR1 is SNHLY and CDR2 is FYNNEI in the germline V gene. CDR3 region: CASSEALLRTGTGELFF. CDR3 bases: TGTGCCAGCAGTGAAGCACTCCTCAGGACAGGGACCGGGGAGCTGTTTTTT.

CDR3 DNA sequence: TGCAGTGCCTCCGGACGGTATGGCGGTGAAGCTTTCTTT. Protein sequence: CSASGRYGGEAFF. This chain connects TRBV20-1 to TRBJ1-1; the D is unclear. CDR3 length equals 13 residues. CDR1 and CDR2 (germline): DFQATT, SNEGSKA (reference sequence). Trimming removed 6 bases at V and 7 bases at J, with 18 bases between.

The sample holds many counts of this clonotype. The chain employs TRBV5-1 and TRBJ2-7; 9 nucleotides align to TRBD2. Trimming removed 1 base from V and 5 bases from J; junction bases left unmatched: 4. CDR3 length equals 14 residues. CDR1 and CDR2 (germline): SGHRS, YFSETQ. The CDR3 nucleotides are TGCGCCAGCAGCTTGAGTAGCGGGAGTAACGAGCAGTACTTC. As protein: CASSLSSGSNEQYF.

This clonotype has at least ten counts. V gene TRBV29-1 combines with J gene TRBJ2-5, with TRBD2 matching 9 bases. V was clipped by 4 bases and J by 0 bases; unmatched bases: 6. The length of the CDR3 is 15 residues. The germline gives CDR1 SQVTM, CDR2 ANQGSEA. The CDR3 region is CSVVASGTYQETQYF. The CDR3 DNA reads TGCAGCGTTGTTGCTAGCGGGACCTACCAAGAGACCCAGTACTTC.